These 23 T cell receptor beta chains were sequenced from one sample in a study of blood T cell repertoires in COVID-19. Profiling relied on immunoSEQ multiplex PCR, and the TCRdb table lists in-frame clones only, not all of them. The table has hundreds of thousands of clones, around nine tenths seen once. The specimen was peripheral blood. All receptors come from a man in his 70s with acute or convalescent COVID-19.

The genes are TRBV7-2 and TRBJ2-5; 8 bases agree with TRBD2. Trimming removed 5 bases from V and 1 base from J; junction bases left unmatched: 9. This CDR3 is built from 16 residues. CDR1 is SGHTA, CDR2 FQGNSA, per germline. The CDR3 region is CASSPTGSGGQETQYF. CDR3 DNA: TGTGCCAGCAGCCCCACGGGCAGCGGGGGCCAAGAGACCCAGTACTTC.

CDR3 loop: CAISDEVAKNIQYF. As DNA, the CDR3 is TGTGCCATCAGTGATGAGGTAGCCAAAAACATTCAGTACTTC. The rearrangement links TRBV10-3 to TRBJ2-4, with D unclear. This CDR3 has 14 amino acids. Trimming shortened V by 3 bases and J by 0 bases, and 6 bases separated the two germline ends. CDR1 is ENHRY and CDR2 is SYGVKD in the germline V gene.

This clone was counted a few times. The chain joins TRBV5-4 to TRBJ2-7; TRBD1 aligns across 8 bases. Trimming removed 5 bases from V and 3 bases from J; junction bases left unmatched: 7. The germline V gene encodes CDR1 SGHNT and CDR2 YYREEE (reference sequence). This CDR3 contains 14 residues. CDR3: CASRRAGTGYEQYF. CDR3 nucleotide sequence: TGTGCCAGCAGGCGAGCCGGGACAGGCTACGAGCAGTACTTC.

The chain uses TRBV24-1 and TRBJ1-5; 7 nucleotides align to TRBD1. The V and J ends lost 4 bases and 2 bases, in that order; junction bases with no gene match: 10. Germline V lookup: CDR1 KGHDR, CDR2 SFDVKD. CDR3 length: 17 residues. CDR3 in amino acids: CATSDPGNDRGNQPQHF. The DNA of the CDR3 is TGTGCCACCAGTGACCCTGGAAACGACAGGGGCAATCAGCCCCAGCATTTT.

The chain links TRBV9 to TRBJ2-5; TRBD2 aligns across 10 bases. This CDR3 contains 17 residues. With 4 bases clipped from V and 3 bases from J, the junction kept 12 bases outside the gene matches. Germline V CDR1 and CDR2: SGDLS, YYNGEE. The CDR3 spells CASSPDWTSGLKETQYF. CDR3 nucleotides: TGTGCCAGCAGCCCCGACTGGACTAGCGGCCTGAAAGAGACCCAGTACTTC.

This chain uses TRBV5-4 with TRBJ2-7; the D gene is possibly TRBD1 (5 bases). Germline CDR1 is SGHNT and CDR2 is YYREEE (reference sequence). V dropped 2 bases and J dropped 0 bases, with 18 bases sitting between them. CDR3 length equals 17 residues. This CDR3 is CASSLGAQTTTSYEQYF. The DNA for the CDR3 is TGTGCCAGCAGCTTAGGGGCCCAGACCACGACCTCCTACGAGCAGTACTTC. Full variable domain (outside the CDR3, taken from reference TRBV5-4 and TRBJ2-7): ETGVTQSPTHLIKTRGQQVTLRCSSQSGHNTVSWYQQALGQGPQFIFQYYREEENGRGNFPPRFSGLQFPNYSSELNVNALELDDSALYLCASSLGAQTTTSYEQYFGPGTRLTVT.

J is TRBJ2-3 and V is TRBV9; 9 bases fit TRBD2. This CDR3 comprises 16 residues. Germline V gene lookup returns CDR1 SGDLS and CDR2 YYNGEE. V lost 7 bases and J lost 0; bases outside the gene matches: 9. CDR3: CASLPGAGGSTDTQYF. In DNA, the CDR3 is TGTGCCAGCCTGCCAGGGGCGGGGGGGAGCACAGATACGCAGTATTTT.

The chain is built from TRBV11-3 and TRBJ2-7; tentative D call: TRBD2 (6 bases). With 1 base removed from V and 9 bases from J, the gap between germline ends came to 7 bases. This CDR3 is built from 11 residues. CDR1 and CDR2 from the germline V gene are SGHNT and YENEEA. Here the CDR3 reads CASSLGRGQYF. In nucleotides, the CDR3 is TGTGCCAGCAGCTTAGGGAGGGGGCAGTACTTC.

The chain recombines TRBV5-6 with TRBJ1-6; a weak D match, TRBD1 (5 bases). Germline loops: CDR1 SGHDT, CDR2 YYEEEE. V dropped 2 bases and J dropped 3 bases, with 9 bases sitting between them. The CDR3 spans 15 residues. The CDR3 is CASSFRQLYNSPLHF. In DNA, the CDR3 is TGTGCCAGCAGCTTCCGACAGCTCTATAATTCACCCCTCCACTTT.

The J gene is TRBJ2-7, the V gene TRBV5-1, with D maybe TRBD1 (5 bases). V gave up 4 bases and J gave up 6 bases, with 23 bases separating them. CDR3 size: 16 residues. Germline V gene data show CDR1 as SGHRS and CDR2 as YFSETQ. The CDR3 loop is CASSLPLSGQGAEQYF. The CDR3, as DNA: TGCGCCAGCAGCCTCCCCCTCTCAGGGCAAGGAGCCGAGCAGTACTTC.

CDR3: CASGRGQGPMAELFF. CDR3 DNA sequence: TGCGCCAGCGGACGGGGACAGGGGCCAATGGCGGAGCTGTTTTTT. J is TRBJ2-2 and V is TRBV5-1, with 10 bases aligning to TRBD1. Trimming removed 7 bases from V and 10 bases from J; junction bases left unmatched: 13. This CDR3 has 15 amino acids. Germline lookup yields CDR1 SGHRS and CDR2 YFSETQ.

The genes are TRBV6-5 and TRBJ1-2; 8 bases are shared with TRBD1. This CDR3 spans 15 amino acids. Germline V gene lookup returns CDR1 MNHEY and CDR2 SVGAGI. The ends lost 8 bases at V and 0 bases at J; junction bases unmatched: 8. Here the CDR3 reads CASETGALSNYGYTF. The CDR3 coding sequence is TGTGCCAGCGAGACAGGGGCGCTATCTAACTATGGCTACACCTTC.

This chain joins TRBV6-2 or TRBV6-3 and TRBJ1-2, with D tentatively TRBD1 (6 bases). Germline-derived CDR1 and CDR2 are MNHEY and SVGEGT. The CDR3 extends over 15 amino acids. Trimming took 3 bases from V and 7 from J, leaving 18 bases between them. CDR3 loop: CASSYDSRGGGGYTF. The DNA of the CDR3 is TGTGCCAGCAGTTATGATAGCAGGGGCGGCGGTGGCTACACCTTC.

The rearrangement uses TRBV6-1 and TRBJ1-1; D is ambiguous. V was shortened by 2 bases and J by 1 base, with 8 bases between the two germline ends. Per germline, CDR1 MNHNS and CDR2 SASEGT. The CDR3 has 14 residues. The CDR3 reads CASSENEGNTEAFF. Written as DNA, the CDR3 is TGTGCCAGCAGTGAAAACGAGGGGAACACTGAAGCTTTCTTT.

V gene TRBV29-1 combines with J gene TRBJ2-1; 7 nucleotides match TRBD2. Germline trimming cut 1 base from V and 4 bases from J; bases unmatched to any gene: 4. The CDR3 extends over 14 amino acids. Germline V CDR1 and CDR2: SQVTM, ANQGSEA. The CDR3 coding sequence is TGCAGCGTTGAAGGCCCGGGGGGTTACAATGAGCAGTTCTTC. Encoded protein: CSVEGPGGYNEQFF.

This rearrangement joins TRBV29-1 to TRBJ1-2, with 8 bases identical to TRBD1. The CDR3 totals 12 residues. Germline V gene sequence: CDR1 SQVTM, CDR2 ANQGSEA. With 7 bases clipped from V and 7 bases from J, the junction kept 8 bases outside the gene matches. As DNA, the CDR3 is TGCAGCGCACAGGGGGGCGCGGGTGGCTACACCTTC. It translates to CSAQGGAGGYTF. The full variable domain, its missing parts supplied by reference TRBV29-1 and TRBJ1-2, is SAVISQKPSRDICQRGTSLTIQCQVDSQVTMMFWYRQQPGQSLTLIATANQGSEATYESGFVIDKFPISRPNLTFSTLTVSNMSPEDSSIYLCSAQGGAGGYTFGSGTRLTVV.

This clone was recorded once. The chain links TRBV19 to TRBJ2-3, with 13 bases matching TRBD2. Germline CDR1 is LNHDA and CDR2 is SQIVND (reference sequence). V lost 8 bases to trimming and J lost 5 bases; unmatched junction nucleotides: 16. This CDR3 region has 18 residues. CDR3 nucleotides: TGTGCCAGTGGTCGGACTAGCGGGAGAGCTTCGGCGTTAGATACGCAGTATTTT. As protein: CASGRTSGRASALDTQYF.

The table lists this clone with a few counts. CDR3 sequence reads: CASSSGQTYNEQFF. CDR3 DNA sequence: TGTGCCAGCAGCTCCGGACAAACCTACAATGAGCAGTTCTTC. The chain is built from TRBV11-3 and TRBJ2-1; tentative D call: TRBD1 (5 bases). Trimming took off 4 bases at V and 2 bases at J, with 9 bases between the two ends. The CDR3 is 14 residues long. Germline loops: CDR1 SGHNT, CDR2 YENEEA.

The genes are TRBV9 and TRBJ1-2; tentative D call: TRBD1 (6 bases). The length of the CDR3 is 14 residues. Germline CDR1 reads SGDLS; CDR2 reads YYNGEE. V lost 0 bases, J lost 5 bases, and 11 bases lay in between. As DNA, the CDR3 is TGTGCCAGCAGCGTAGGACAGGCTTTATATGGCTACACCTTC. This sequence encodes CASSVGQALYGYTF.

The V gene is TRBV14, the J gene TRBJ1-3, with 7 bases matching TRBD1. With 1 base clipped from V and 4 bases from J, the junction kept 4 bases outside the gene matches. The CDR3 is 15 residues long. Germline loops: CDR1 SGHDN, CDR2 FVKESK. This CDR3 is CASSQGQGRGNTIYF. For the CDR3, the DNA is TGTGCCAGCAGCCAAGGACAGGGCCGGGGAAACACCATATATTTT.

The V gene is TRBV18, the J gene TRBJ2-2; 8 bases agree with TRBD1. CDR3 length equals 15 residues. V lost 3 bases, J lost 1 base, and 1 base stayed unmatched. CDR1 is KGHSH and CDR2 is LQKENI in the germline V gene. The CDR3 spells CASSPGTGNTGELFF. As DNA, the CDR3 is TGTGCCAGCTCACCCGGGACAGGGAACACCGGGGAGCTGTTTTTT.

The gene calls are TRBV29-1 and TRBJ1-5; unclear D gene. Trimming shortened V by 4 bases and J by 7 bases, and 11 bases separated the two germline ends. Looked up from germline, CDR1 is SQVTM and CDR2 is ANQGSEA. CDR3 length: 12 residues. Here the CDR3 DNA reads TGCAGCGTTGGGGAGGTCGGACAGCCCCAGCATTTT. This sequence encodes CSVGEVGQPQHF.

This clone has just one count. The CDR3 nucleotides read TGTGCCAGCAGTTCATATGACAGGGCTCCCTACGAGCAGTACTTC. Protein sequence: CASSSYDRAPYEQYF. V gene TRBV28 combines with J gene TRBJ2-7, with 7 bases fitting TRBD1. The junction had 8 bases not matched to a gene; V was cut back by 4 bases and J by 2 bases. The germline CDR1 and CDR2 sequences are MDHEN and SYDVKM. There are 15 residues in the CDR3.